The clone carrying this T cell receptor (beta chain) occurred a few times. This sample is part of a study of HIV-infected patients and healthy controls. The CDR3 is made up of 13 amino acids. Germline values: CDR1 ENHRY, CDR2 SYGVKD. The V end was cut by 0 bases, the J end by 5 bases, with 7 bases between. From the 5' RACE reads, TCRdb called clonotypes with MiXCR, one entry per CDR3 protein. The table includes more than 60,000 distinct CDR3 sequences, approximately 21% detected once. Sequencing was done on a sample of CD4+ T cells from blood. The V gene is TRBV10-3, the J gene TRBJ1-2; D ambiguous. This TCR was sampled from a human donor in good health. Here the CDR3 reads CAISESGSYGYTF. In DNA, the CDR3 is TGTGCCATCAGTGAGTCTGGATCGTATGGCTACACCTTC.